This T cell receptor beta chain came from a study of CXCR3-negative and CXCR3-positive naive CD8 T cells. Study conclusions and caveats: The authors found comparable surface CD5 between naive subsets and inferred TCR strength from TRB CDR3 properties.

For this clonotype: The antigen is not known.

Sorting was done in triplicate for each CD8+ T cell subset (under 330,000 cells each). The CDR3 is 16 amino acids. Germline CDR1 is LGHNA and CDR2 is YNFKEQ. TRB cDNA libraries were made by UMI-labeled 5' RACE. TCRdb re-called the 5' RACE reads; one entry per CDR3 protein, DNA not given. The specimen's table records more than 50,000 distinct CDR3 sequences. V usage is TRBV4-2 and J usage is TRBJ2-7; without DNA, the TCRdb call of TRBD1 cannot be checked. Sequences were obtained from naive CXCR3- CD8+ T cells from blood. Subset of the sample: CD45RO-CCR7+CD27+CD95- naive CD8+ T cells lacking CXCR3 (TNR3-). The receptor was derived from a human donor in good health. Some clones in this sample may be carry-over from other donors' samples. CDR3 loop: CASSQGSGTYPYEQYF.